Listed below are T cell receptor beta chains from one sample, sequenced in a study of cytomegalovirus exposure and HLA in healthy donors. Here immunoSEQ multiplex PCR was the method, and the copy in TCRdb shows in-frame clones only, minus some. The sample shows approximately 120,000 clones, 75% to 80% of them seen only once. The sequencing input was PBMCs. The receptor set was obtained from a woman aged 40 to 55 in good health and CMV-seronegative. The CDR3 runs from the conserved cysteine through the conserved F or W. A D gene is named only where the DNA matches it firmly. Only part of the rows carry a size: once, few, many, or a class if the clone is expanded.

d_gene,j_gene,abundance,v_gene,CDR3aa
.,TRBJ2-1,.,TRBV15,CATSRDKSLYNEQFF
TRBD1,TRBJ1-2,.,TRBV28,CASSPADRGYGYTF
.,TRBJ1-1,.,TRBV28,CASKSPQNTEAFF
TRBD2,TRBJ2-7,.,TRBV5-6,CASSLTSGPYEQYF
.,TRBJ2-1,.,TRBV5-4,CALSGVNEQFF
.,TRBJ1-6,.,TRBV5-1,CASSWEGVSSYNSPLHF
.,TRBJ2-5,few,TRBV7-2,CASSLVGETQYF
.,TRBJ2-1,.,TRBV5-4,CASSLEGQLYNEQFF
.,TRBJ1-1,.,TRBV7-2,CASSLADRTATEAFF
.,TRBJ1-4,few,TRBV18,CASSPKAGNEKLFF
TRBD1,TRBJ1-2,.,TRBV7-9,CASSLVARGYYGYTF
.,TRBJ2-5,few,TRBV11-3,CASSSRARETQYF
TRBD1,TRBJ2-1,once,TRBV7-9,CASRLRGTGNGEQFF
TRBD1,TRBJ1-1,.,TRBV2,CASSEGQGGTAEAFF
TRBD1,TRBJ1-2,.,TRBV7-2,CASSLTTGGGYGYTF
TRBD1,TRBJ1-5,.,TRBV2,CASSGEQGGNQPQHF
TRBD2,TRBJ2-7,.,TRBV5-4,CASSQRTSGRYEQYF
.,TRBJ2-1,.,TRBV5-1,CASSLIEALGSYNEQFF
TRBD2,TRBJ2-1,few,TRBV2,CAIHLGLAGANEQFF
TRBD2,TRBJ2-1,few,TRBV4-1,CASSQPTSGRALAQFF
TRBD2,TRBJ2-1,.,TRBV5-1,CASGPTSGAHVGQFF
TRBD1,TRBJ2-2,.,TRBV2,CATGTDNTGELFF
.,TRBJ2-7,.,TRBV4-1,CASSQYGGGLEAYEQYF
.,TRBJ1-4,.,TRBV10-2,CASSESSKGAWVRKLFF
.,TRBJ2-7,few,TRBV6-5,CASRSADTYEQYF
TRBD2,TRBJ2-7,once,TRBV4-1,CASSQAFTPGLVPYEQYF
.,TRBJ1-3,few,TRBV5-5,CASSLDRFSGNTIYF
.,TRBJ2-7,.,TRBV28,CASSPGLHEQYF
.,TRBJ1-1,few,TRBV7-2,CASTIGVSGTEAFF
TRBD1,TRBJ2-7,medium-sized,TRBV19,CASRETPGQGYEQYF
.,TRBJ1-1,.,TRBV29-1,CSVEDGAGEAFF
.,TRBJ2-2,once,TRBV9,CASSTPRGVTGELFF
TRBD1,TRBJ2-1,few,TRBV2,CARGTAAGEQFF
TRBD2,TRBJ2-7,.,TRBV7-2,CASSLDLFRELAVYEQYF
TRBD1,TRBJ1-2,.,TRBV5-1,CASSFPGQGADVYTF
.,TRBJ1-6,.,TRBV27,CASSFKGALHF
.,TRBJ1-2,.,TRBV14,CASSQDNWAGLNYGYTF
TRBD1,TRBJ1-5,.,TRBV19,CASRGTGANQPQHF
TRBD1,TRBJ1-5,.,TRBV28,CASSLPGQGAYQPQHF
TRBD1,TRBJ1-3,.,TRBV5-1,CASSNGQGGNTIYF
TRBD1,TRBJ1-5,.,TRBV7-7,CASSLDHRGDTQPQHF
TRBD2,TRBJ2-1,.,TRBV7-2,CASSPNPAGDPMGEQFF
TRBD2,TRBJ2-3,.,TRBV5-1,CASSVGQGPTSGNTDTQYF
.,TRBJ2-1,.,TRBV5-1,CASSLRDYNEQFF
TRBD1,TRBJ2-7,.,TRBV4-2,CASSQGTGGQSGEQYF
TRBD1,TRBJ2-2,.,TRBV6-4,CASSLGQGPNTGELFF
TRBD2,TRBJ2-1,once,TRBV9,CASSGGGHNEQFF
.,TRBJ1-2,.,TRBV9,CASSVEAGANYGYTF
.,TRBJ1-1,.,TRBV5-8,CASSRPDRISEAFF
TRBD2,TRBJ2-3,.,TRBV7-9,CASSVSGRFTDTQYF
.,TRBJ2-7,.,TRBV6-1,CASSRGYEQYF
.,TRBJ2-7,few,TRBV2,CASSEYGGEMQYF
.,TRBJ1-3,.,TRBV19,CASIGRLSGNTIYF
.,TRBJ1-2,.,TRBV18,CASSPPGASSNYGYTF
TRBD2,TRBJ2-5,.,TRBV13,CASSLGTSGGQETQYF
.,TRBJ2-7,.,TRBV7-2,CASSHSPSSASYEQYF
TRBD2,TRBJ2-2,.,TRBV7-9,CASSFTSGTGELFF
TRBD2,TRBJ2-5,.,TRBV6-5,CASSYSASGGRATQYF
.,TRBJ2-1,.,TRBV5-8,CASSFAGASYNEQFF
.,TRBJ2-6,few,TRBV19,CASSAGYGANVLTF